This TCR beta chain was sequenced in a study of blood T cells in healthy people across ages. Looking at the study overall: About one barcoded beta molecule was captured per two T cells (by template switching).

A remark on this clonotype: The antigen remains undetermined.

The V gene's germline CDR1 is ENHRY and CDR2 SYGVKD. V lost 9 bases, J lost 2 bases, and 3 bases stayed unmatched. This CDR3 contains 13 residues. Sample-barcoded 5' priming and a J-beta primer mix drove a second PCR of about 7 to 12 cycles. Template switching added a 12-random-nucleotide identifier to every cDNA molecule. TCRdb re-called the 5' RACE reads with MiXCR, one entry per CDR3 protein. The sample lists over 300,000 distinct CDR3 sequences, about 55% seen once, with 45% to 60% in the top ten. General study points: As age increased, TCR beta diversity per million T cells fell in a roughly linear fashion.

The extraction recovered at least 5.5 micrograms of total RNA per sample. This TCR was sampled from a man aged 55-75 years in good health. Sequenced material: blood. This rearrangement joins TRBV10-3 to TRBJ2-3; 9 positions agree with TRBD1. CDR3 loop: CAITGGNTDTQYF. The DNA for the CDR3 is TGTGCCATAACAGGGGGCAACACAGATACGCAGTATTTT.